This is a list of T cell receptor beta chains from one sample in a study of cytomegalovirus exposure and HLA in healthy donors. Measured with immunoSEQ multiplex PCR; TCRdb has only the in-frame clones, and not every one. This repertoire shows about 58,000 clones, about nine tenths found once; its top ten account for roughly 1%. Specimen: PBMCs. The receptors stem from a man aged 18 to 30 in good health and CMV-seronegative. Both conserved end residues are part of each CDR3. A D gene is named only where the DNA matches it firmly. Some rows mark clone size as missing; the rest say once, few, many or name a class of expanded clone.

v_gene	abundance	j_gene	d_gene	CDR3aa	CDR3nt
TRBV5-1	once	TRBJ1-4	.	CASKAGSNEKLFF	TGCGCCAGCAAGGCGGGGAGTAATGAAAAACTGTTTTTT
TRBV29-1	.	TRBJ1-1	TRBD1	CSVAGTGGSNTEAFF	TGCAGCGTTGCCGGGACAGGGGGTTCGAACACTGAAGCTTTCTTT
TRBV2	.	TRBJ1-1	TRBD1	CASTLLPQGGTEAFF	TGTGCCAGCACCCTCCTCCCACAGGGGGGCACTGAAGCTTTCTTT
TRBV10-1	few	TRBJ1-1	TRBD1	CASRDRAHTEAFF	TGCGCCAGCAGGGACAGGGCCCACACTGAAGCTTTCTTT
TRBV29-1	.	TRBJ2-2	TRBD1	CSVNRGTGELFF	TGCAGCGTTAACAGGGGCACCGGGGAGCTGTTTTTT
TRBV30	.	TRBJ2-1	.	CACSTVGPAWDEQFF	TGTGCCTGTTCTACCGTGGGCCCGGCGTGGGATGAGCAGTTCTTC
TRBV5-1	.	TRBJ2-7	.	CASSLDVAGYEQYF	TGCGCCAGCAGCTTGGATGTCGCGGGTTACGAGCAGTACTTC
TRBV15	.	TRBJ2-5	.	CATSRDLDWGRGETQYF	TGTGCCACCAGCAGAGATTTGGACTGGGGCCGGGGGGAGACCCAGTACTTC
TRBV18	.	TRBJ1-3	.	CASSPSGGPSGNTIYF	TGTGCCAGCTCACCATCGGGGGGGCCCTCTGGAAACACCATATATTTT
TRBV5-1	.	TRBJ2-7	TRBD2	CASSLNERGNYEQYF	TGCGCCAGCAGCTTGAACGAGCGGGGTAACTACGAGCAGTACTTC
TRBV28	.	TRBJ2-7	TRBD2	CASSLPRTSGREEAYEQYF	TGTGCCAGCAGTTTACCGCGGACTAGCGGGAGAGAGGAGGCCTACGAGCAGTACTTC
TRBV7-2	once	TRBJ1-1	TRBD1	CASSVEGTVITEAFF	TGTGCCAGCAGCGTCGAAGGGACAGTTATCACTGAAGCTTTCTTT
TRBV2	.	TRBJ1-2	TRBD1	CASSLGGTGGIGYTF	TGTGCCAGCAGTCTCGGTGGGACAGGGGGGATTGGCTACACCTTC
TRBV5-1	.	TRBJ2-2	.	CASSLAPSGVGGGELFF	TGCGCCAGCAGCTTGGCCCCCTCGGGGGTTGGAGGCGGGGAGCTGTTTTTT
TRBV15	few	TRBJ2-6	.	CATSRVGGSGANVLTF	TGTGCCACCAGCAGAGTCGGCGGCTCTGGGGCCAACGTCCTGACTTTC